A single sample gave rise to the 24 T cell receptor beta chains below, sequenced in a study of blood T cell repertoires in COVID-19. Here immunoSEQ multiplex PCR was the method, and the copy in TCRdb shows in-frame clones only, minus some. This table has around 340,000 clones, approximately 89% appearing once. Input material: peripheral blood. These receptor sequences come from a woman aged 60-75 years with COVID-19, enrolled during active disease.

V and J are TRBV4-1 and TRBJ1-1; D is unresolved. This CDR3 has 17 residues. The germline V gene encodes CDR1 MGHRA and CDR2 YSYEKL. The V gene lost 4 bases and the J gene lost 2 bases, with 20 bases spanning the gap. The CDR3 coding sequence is TGCGCCAGCAGCCCCGACCCCACTCGCGGGGTAAACACTGAAGCTTTCTTT. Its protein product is CASSPDPTRGVNTEAFF.

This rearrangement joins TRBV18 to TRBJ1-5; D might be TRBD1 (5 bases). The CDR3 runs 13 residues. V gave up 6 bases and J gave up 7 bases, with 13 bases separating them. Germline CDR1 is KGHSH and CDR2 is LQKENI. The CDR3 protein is CASSEGPGQPQHF. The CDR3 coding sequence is TGTGCCAGCTCGGAGGGGCCAGGGCAGCCCCAGCATTTT.

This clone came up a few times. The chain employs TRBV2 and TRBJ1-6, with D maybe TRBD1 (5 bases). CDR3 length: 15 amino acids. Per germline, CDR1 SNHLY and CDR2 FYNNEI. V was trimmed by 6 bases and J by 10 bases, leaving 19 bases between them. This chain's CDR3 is CASRAEGVRVSPLHF. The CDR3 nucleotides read TGTGCCAGCAGGGCGGAAGGGGTTAGAGTGTCACCCCTCCACTTT.

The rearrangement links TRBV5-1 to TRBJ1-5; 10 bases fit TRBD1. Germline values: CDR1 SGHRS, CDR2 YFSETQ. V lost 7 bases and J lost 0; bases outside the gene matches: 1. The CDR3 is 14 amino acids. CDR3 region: CASGTGDSNQPQHF. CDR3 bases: TGCGCCAGCGGGACAGGGGATAGCAATCAGCCCCAGCATTTT.

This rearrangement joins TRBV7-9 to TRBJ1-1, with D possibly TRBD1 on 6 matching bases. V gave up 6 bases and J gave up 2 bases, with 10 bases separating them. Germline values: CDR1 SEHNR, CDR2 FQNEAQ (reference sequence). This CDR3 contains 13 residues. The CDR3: CASRVDRNTEAFF. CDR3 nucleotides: TGTGCCAGCAGAGTGGACAGAAACACTGAAGCTTTCTTT. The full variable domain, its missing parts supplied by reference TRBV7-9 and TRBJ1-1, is DTGVSQNPRHKITKRGQNVTFRCDPISEHNRLYWYRQTLGQGPEFLTYFQNEAQLEKSRLLSDRFSAERPKGSFSTLEIQRTEQGDSAMYLCASRVDRNTEAFFGQGTRLTVV.

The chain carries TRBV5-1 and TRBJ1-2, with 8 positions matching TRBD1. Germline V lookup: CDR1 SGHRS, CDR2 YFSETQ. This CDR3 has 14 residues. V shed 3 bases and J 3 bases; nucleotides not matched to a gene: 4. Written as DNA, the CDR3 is TGCGCCAGCAGCTCGAACAGGGGGGACTATGGCTACACCTTC. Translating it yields CASSSNRGDYGYTF.

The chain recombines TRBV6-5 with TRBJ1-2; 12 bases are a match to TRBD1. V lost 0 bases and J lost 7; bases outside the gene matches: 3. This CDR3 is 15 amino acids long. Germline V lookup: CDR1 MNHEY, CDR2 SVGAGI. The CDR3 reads CASSYSGQGAGGYTF. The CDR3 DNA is TGTGCCAGCAGTTACTCGGGACAGGGGGCCGGTGGCTACACCTTC.

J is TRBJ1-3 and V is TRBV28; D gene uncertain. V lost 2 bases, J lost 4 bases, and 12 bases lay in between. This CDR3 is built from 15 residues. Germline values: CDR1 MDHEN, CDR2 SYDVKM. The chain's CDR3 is CASSLAVRVGNTIYF. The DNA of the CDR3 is TGTGCCAGCAGTTTAGCGGTGCGCGTCGGAAACACCATATATTTT.

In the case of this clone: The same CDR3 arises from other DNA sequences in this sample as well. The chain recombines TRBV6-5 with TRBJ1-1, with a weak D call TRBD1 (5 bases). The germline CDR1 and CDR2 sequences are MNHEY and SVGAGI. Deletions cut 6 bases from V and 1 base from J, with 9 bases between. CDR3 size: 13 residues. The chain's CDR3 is CASSKQGNTEAFF. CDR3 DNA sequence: TGTGCCAGCAGCAAGCAGGGGAACACTGAAGCTTTCTTT.

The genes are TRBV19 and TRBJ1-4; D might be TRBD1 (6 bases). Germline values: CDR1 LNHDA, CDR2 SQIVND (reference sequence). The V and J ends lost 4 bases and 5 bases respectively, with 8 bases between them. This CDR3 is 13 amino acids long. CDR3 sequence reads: CASSTGANEKLFF. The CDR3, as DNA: TGTGCCAGTAGTACAGGGGCAAATGAAAAACTGTTTTTT.

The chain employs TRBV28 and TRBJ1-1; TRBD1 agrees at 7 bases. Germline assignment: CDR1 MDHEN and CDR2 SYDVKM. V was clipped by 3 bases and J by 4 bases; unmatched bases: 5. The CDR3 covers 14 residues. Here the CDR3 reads CASSFDRESTEAFF. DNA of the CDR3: TGTGCCAGCAGTTTTGACAGGGAGTCCACTGAAGCTTTCTTT.

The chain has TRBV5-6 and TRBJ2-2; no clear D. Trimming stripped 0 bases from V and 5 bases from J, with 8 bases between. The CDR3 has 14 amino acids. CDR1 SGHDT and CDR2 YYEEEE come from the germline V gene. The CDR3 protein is CASSLEQRTGELFF. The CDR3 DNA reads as TGTGCCAGCAGCTTGGAACAGAGAACCGGGGAGCTGTTTTTT.

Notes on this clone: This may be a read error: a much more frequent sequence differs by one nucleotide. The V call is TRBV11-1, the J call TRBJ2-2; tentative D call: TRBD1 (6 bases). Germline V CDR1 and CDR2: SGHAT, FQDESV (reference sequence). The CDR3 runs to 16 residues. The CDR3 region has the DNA TGTGTCAGCAGCCCAGGGGTCGGTCTACCCACCGGGGAGCTGTTTTTT. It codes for CVSSPGVGLPTGELFF.

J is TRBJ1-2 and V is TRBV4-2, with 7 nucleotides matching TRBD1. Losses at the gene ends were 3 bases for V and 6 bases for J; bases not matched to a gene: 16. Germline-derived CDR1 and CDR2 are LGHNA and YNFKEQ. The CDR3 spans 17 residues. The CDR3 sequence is CASSQRGPHAFLDGYTF. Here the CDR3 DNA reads TGTGCCAGCAGCCAGAGGGGGCCTCACGCTTTTTTGGATGGCTACACCTTC.

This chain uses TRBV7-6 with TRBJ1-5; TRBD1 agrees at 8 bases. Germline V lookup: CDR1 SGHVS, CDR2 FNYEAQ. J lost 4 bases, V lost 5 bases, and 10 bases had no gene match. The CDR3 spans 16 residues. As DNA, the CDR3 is TGTGCCAGCAGCCCTGGACAGGGAAGGGAAAATCAGCCCCAGCATTTT. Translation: CASSPGQGRENQPQHF.

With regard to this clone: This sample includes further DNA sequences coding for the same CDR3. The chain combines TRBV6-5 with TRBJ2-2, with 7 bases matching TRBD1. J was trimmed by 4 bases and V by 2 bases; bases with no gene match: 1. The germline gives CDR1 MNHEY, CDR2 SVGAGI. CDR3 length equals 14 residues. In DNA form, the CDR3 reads TGTGCCAGCAGTTACCGACAGGGCACCGGGGAGCTGTTTTTT. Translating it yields CASSYRQGTGELFF.

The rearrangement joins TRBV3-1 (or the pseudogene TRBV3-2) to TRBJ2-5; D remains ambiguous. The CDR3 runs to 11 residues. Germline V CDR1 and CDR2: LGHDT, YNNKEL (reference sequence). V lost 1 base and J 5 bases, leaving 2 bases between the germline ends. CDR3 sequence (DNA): TGTGCCAGCAGCCAAGCGGAGACCCAGTACTTC. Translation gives CASSQAETQYF.

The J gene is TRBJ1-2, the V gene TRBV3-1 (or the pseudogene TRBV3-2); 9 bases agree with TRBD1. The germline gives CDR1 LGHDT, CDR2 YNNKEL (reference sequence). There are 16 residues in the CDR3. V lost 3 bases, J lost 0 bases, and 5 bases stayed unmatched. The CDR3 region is CASSQPGQGPNYGYTF. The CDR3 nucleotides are TGTGCCAGCAGCCAGCCCGGACAGGGGCCTAACTATGGCTACACCTTC.

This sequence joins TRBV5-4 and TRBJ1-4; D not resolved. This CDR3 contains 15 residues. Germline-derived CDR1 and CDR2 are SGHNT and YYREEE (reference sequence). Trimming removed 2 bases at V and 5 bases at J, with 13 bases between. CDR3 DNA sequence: TGTGCCAGCAGCTTCCTCGGGAGTCCCAATGAAAAACTGTTTTTT. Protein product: CASSFLGSPNEKLFF.

CDR3 bases: TGTGCCTGGAGAATTCAAAGCGCCACTGAAGCTTTCTTT. Translation gives CAWRIQSATEAFF. V is TRBV30 and J is TRBJ1-1; unclear D gene. V was shortened by 3 bases and J by 4 bases, with 12 bases between the two germline ends. The length of the CDR3 is 13 residues. The V gene's germline CDR1 is GTSNPN and CDR2 SVGIG (reference sequence).

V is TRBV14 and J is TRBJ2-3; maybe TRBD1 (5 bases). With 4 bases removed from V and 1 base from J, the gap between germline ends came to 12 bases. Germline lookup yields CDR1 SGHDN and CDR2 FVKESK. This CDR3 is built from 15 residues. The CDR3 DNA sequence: TGTGCCAGCAGCCTCACGATCAGGGGCACAGATACGCAGTATTTT. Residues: CASSLTIRGTDTQYF.

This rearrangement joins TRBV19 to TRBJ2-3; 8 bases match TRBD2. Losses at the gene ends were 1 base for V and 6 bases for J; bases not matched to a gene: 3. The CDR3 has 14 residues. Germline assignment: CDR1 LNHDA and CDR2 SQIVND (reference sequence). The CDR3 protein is CASSIGLATDTQYF. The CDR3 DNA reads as TGTGCCAGTAGTATAGGACTAGCGACCGATACGCAGTATTTT.

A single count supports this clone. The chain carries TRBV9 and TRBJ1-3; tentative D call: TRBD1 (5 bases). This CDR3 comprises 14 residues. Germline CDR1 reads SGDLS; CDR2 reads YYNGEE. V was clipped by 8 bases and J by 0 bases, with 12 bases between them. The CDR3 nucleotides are TGTGCCAGTTCACAGGCCCACTCTGGAAACACCATATATTTT. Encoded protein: CASSQAHSGNTIYF.

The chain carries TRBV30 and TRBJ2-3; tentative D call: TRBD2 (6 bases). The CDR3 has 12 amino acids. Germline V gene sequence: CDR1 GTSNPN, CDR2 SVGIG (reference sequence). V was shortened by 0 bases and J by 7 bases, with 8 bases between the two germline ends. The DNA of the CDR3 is TGTGCCTGGAGTGTAGGGACTTATACGCAGTATTTT. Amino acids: CAWSVGTYTQYF.